Below are 4 T cell receptor beta chains sequenced from a single sample in a study of blood T cells in healthy people across ages. Next came a second PCR, run for about 7 to 11 cycles, which used a sample-barcoded 5' primer along with a J-beta primer mix. One entry per CDR3 protein, called by TCRdb with MiXCR from the 5' RACE reads. The sample lists approximately 690,000 distinct CDR3 sequences; 40% to 45% were seen once. The source material was blood. The receptors come from an elderly man in good health.

Only a few counts were recorded for this clonotype. The chain links TRBV20-1 to TRBJ2-1, with D perhaps TRBD2 (6 bases). The V end was cut by 3 bases, the J end by 0 bases, with 15 bases between. The CDR3 extends over 16 amino acids. Germline loops: CDR1 DFQATT, CDR2 SNEGSKA (reference sequence). The CDR3 DNA reads TGCAGTGCTAGGCCCCCGGGCGGGACCTCCTACAATGAGCAGTTCTTC. This gives the protein CSARPPGGTSYNEQFF.

This clonotype was counted a few times. The chain combines TRBV3-1 with TRBJ2-5, with 9 bases identical to TRBD2. Germline-derived CDR1 and CDR2 are LGHDT and YNNKEL (reference sequence). This CDR3 contains 20 residues. V lost 4 bases, J lost 4 bases, and 22 bases stayed unmatched. For the CDR3, the DNA is TGTGCCAGCAGCCGAGAAGGTAGCGGGAGTATGTTCGGGTTGGGAGAGACCCAGTACTTC. Encoded protein: CASSREGSGSMFGLGETQYF.

In this sample, this clonotype turned up many times. The rearrangement links TRBV5-1 to TRBJ1-6; D not resolved. Deletions cut 4 bases from V and 2 bases from J, with 10 bases between. The CDR3 runs 15 residues. CDR1 and CDR2 from the germline V gene are SGHRS and YFSETQ. CDR3 loop: CASSPADAYNSPLHF. For the CDR3, the DNA is TGCGCCAGCAGCCCGGCAGACGCCTATAATTCACCCCTCCACTTT. Full variable domain (missing parts from reference TRBV5-1 and TRBJ1-6): KAGVTQTPRYLIKTRGQQVTLSCSPISGHRSVSWYQQTPGQGLQFLFEYFSETQRNKGNFPGRFSGRQFSNSRSEMNVSTLELGDSALYLCASSPADAYNSPLHFGNGTRLTVT.

There are a few counts of this clonotype. The chain employs TRBV5-1 and TRBJ2-5; 10 nucleotides line up with TRBD1. The CDR3 covers 15 residues. CDR1 is SGHRS, CDR2 YFSETQ, per germline. V was clipped by 5 bases and J by 2 bases; unmatched bases: 6. This chain's CDR3 is CASRQGQGLQETQYF. The DNA of the CDR3 is TGCGCCAGCAGACAGGGACAGGGGCTACAAGAGACCCAGTACTTC.